This TCR beta chain was found in a study of cytomegalovirus exposure and HLA in healthy donors. Donors were nominally healthy when sampled, though unrecorded immune exposures were likely. The V gene's germline CDR1 is MRHNA and CDR2 SNTAGT. V lost 6 bases and J lost 6, with 17 bases in between. The CDR3 spans 14 residues. PCR primers comprised 60 Vbeta and 13 Jbeta primers. Assay: immunoSEQ multiplex PCR; the TCRdb copy retains only in-frame clones and omits some. The sample lists around 190,000 clones; over 60% were seen once. This clone was observed a single time. The receptor's source is a man aged 25 to 40 in good health and CMV-seropositive. This chain joins TRBV6-4 and TRBJ1-2, with TRBD1 as a possible D gene (6 bases). The sample taken for sequencing was PBMCs. The CDR3 nucleotides are TGTGCCAGCAGCCGAAACAGGGTCGGAGATGGCTACACCTTC. Encoded protein: CASSRNRVGDGYTF.